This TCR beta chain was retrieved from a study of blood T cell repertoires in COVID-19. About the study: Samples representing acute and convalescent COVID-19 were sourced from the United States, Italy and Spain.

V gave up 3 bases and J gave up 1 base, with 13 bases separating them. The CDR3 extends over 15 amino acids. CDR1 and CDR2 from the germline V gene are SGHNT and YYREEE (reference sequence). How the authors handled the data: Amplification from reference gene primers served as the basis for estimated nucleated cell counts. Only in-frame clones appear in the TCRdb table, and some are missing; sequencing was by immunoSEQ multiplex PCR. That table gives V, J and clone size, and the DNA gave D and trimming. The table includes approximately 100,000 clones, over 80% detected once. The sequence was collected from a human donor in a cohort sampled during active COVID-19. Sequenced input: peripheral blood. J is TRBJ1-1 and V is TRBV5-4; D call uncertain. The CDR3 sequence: CASSWSKVANTEAFF. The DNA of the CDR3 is TGTGCCAGCAGCTGGTCGAAAGTAGCGAACACTGAAGCTTTCTTT.